This entry concerns a single T cell receptor (beta chain). This sample was included in a study of control samples from healthy donors and cancer patients. Generated by immunoSEQ multiplex PCR, the TCRdb table keeps only in-frame clones and is missing some. The sample contains 100,000 to 150,000 clones, roughly 87% of which appear only once. Trimming took 0 bases from V and 6 from J, leaving 9 bases between them. This CDR3 is 14 amino acids long. The germline CDR1 and CDR2 sequences are MNHEY and SVGAGI. This clonotype was obtained from a man between 18 and 29 years old in good health. This sequence joins TRBV6-5 and TRBJ1-5; D uncertain. The sample taken for sequencing was blood. CDR3 bases: TGTGCCAGCAGTTACTCGGGGTCGGGTCAGCCCCAGCATTTT. Translating gives CASSYSGSGQPQHF.